This T cell receptor beta chain was identified in a study of cytomegalovirus exposure and HLA in healthy donors. This CDR3 region has 19 residues. Looked up from germline, CDR1 is SGHVS and CDR2 is FQNEAQ. For this clone: A junction end diverges from the germline sequence, so it may reflect a read error.

The PCR made use of 60 Vbeta and 13 Jbeta primers. The table came from immunoSEQ multiplex PCR; TCRdb's copy has only in-frame clones and leaves some out. The sample has 150,000 to 200,000 clones; over 70% are singletons. The chain uses TRBV7-8 and TRBJ2-4; 8 bases agree with TRBD1. The specimen was PBMCs. The source is a woman in her 30s in good health and CMV-seronegative. CDR3 region: CASSPRRTGFPSAKNSQYF. The CDR3 DNA reads as TGTGCCAGCAGCCCAAGGCGGACAGGGTTTCCTTCGGCCAAAAACAGTCAGTACTTC.